This is a list of T cell receptor beta chains from one sample in a study of T-cell memory formation after mild COVID-19. TCRdb re-analysed the 5' RACE reads in MiXCR, keeping a single row per CDR3 protein. The sample shows fewer than 350,000 distinct CDR3 sequences, around 15% of them seen only once. The source material was PBMCs or a T cell subset sorted from them (not recorded which). All receptors come from a man between 18 and 29 years old who had mild COVID-19 (a few samples of this study predate the infection). Cell type and time point are not known. The CDR3 runs from the conserved cysteine through the conserved F or W. The D gene is left open where the match is weak. Expanded clones get a size class; other rows say once, few or many, or leave the size out.

V gene	J gene	clone size	D gene	CDR3 protein	CDR3 DNA
TRBV28	TRBJ1-5	few	TRBD1	CASRQGADQPQHF	TGTGCCAGCAGACAGGGGGCTGATCAGCCCCAGCATTTT
TRBV7-9	TRBJ1-6	few	TRBD1	CASSFDRVDSPLHF	TGTGCCAGCAGCTTCGACAGGGTTGATTCACCCCTCCACTTT
TRBV4-3	TRBJ2-3	few	.	CASSRGRDTQYF	TGCGCCAGCAGCCGGGGGCGGGATACGCAGTATTTT
TRBV4-1	TRBJ2-1	few	.	CASSQGQARSSYNEQFF	TGCGCCAGCAGCCAAGGACAGGCGAGGAGCTCCTACAATGAGCAGTTCTTC
TRBV6-5	TRBJ2-2	many	.	CASSYSIKAGELFF	TGTGCCAGCAGTTACTCGATTAAGGCCGGGGAGCTGTTTTTT
TRBV9	TRBJ2-3	.	TRBD2	CASSPLAGMRRDTQYF	TGTGCCAGCAGCCCTTTAGCGGGGATGAGGCGGGATACGCAGTATTTT
TRBV5-1	TRBJ1-2	few	TRBD1	CASSWDRDGYTF	TGCGCCAGCAGCTGGGACAGGGATGGCTACACCTTC
TRBV6-2/TRBV6-3	TRBJ2-7	.	.	CASSNRQGGQYF	TGTGCCAGCAGTAACCGACAGGGAGGGCAGTACTTC
TRBV5-1	TRBJ1-5	many	.	CASSLGSGTGQPQHF	TGCGCCAGCAGCTTGGGCTCAGGGACGGGGCAGCCCCAGCATTTT
TRBV15	TRBJ2-1	few	.	CATSRDWASRWGSYNEQFF	TGTGCCACCAGCAGAGATTGGGCGTCGAGGTGGGGAAGCTACAATGAGCAGTTCTTC
TRBV10-3	TRBJ2-2	few	TRBD1	CAISPRTGGPGELFF	TGTGCCATCAGTCCCAGGACAGGGGGTCCCGGGGAGCTGTTTTTT
TRBV5-6	TRBJ1-3	few	TRBD1	CASSLLQGEAGNTIYF	TGTGCCAGCAGCTTGTTGCAGGGGGAGGCTGGAAACACCATATATTTT
TRBV10-3	TRBJ1-5	.	.	CAISPTNQPQHF	TGTGCCATCAGCCCAACAAATCAGCCCCAGCATTTT
TRBV2	TRBJ1-5	few	.	CASSPLRSGNQPQHF	TGTGCCAGCAGTCCGCTCCGGAGTGGCAATCAGCCCCAGCATTTT
TRBV15	TRBJ2-1	many	.	CATSLASANEQFF	TGTGCCACCAGCCTAGCCAGTGCGAATGAGCAGTTCTTC
TRBV24-1	TRBJ2-3	.	.	CATSDRWPGTDTQYF	TGTGCCACCAGTGATAGATGGCCGGGCACAGATACGCAGTATTTT
TRBV12-3/TRBV12-4	TRBJ1-2	many	TRBD1	CASSRDRENGYTF	TGTGCCAGCAGCCGGGACAGGGAAAATGGCTACACCTTC
TRBV4-3	TRBJ2-3	few	TRBD1	CASSSGQGNQDTQYF	TGCGCCAGCAGCTCGGGACAGGGAAATCAAGATACGCAGTATTTT
TRBV7-2	TRBJ1-2	many	TRBD1	CASSSRQGFYGYTF	TGTGCCAGCAGCTCACGACAGGGCTTCTATGGCTACACCTTC
TRBV7-9	TRBJ1-2	.	TRBD1	CASSTGQGHYGYTF	TGTGCCAGCAGCACGGGACAGGGACACTATGGCTACACCTTC
TRBV7-2	TRBJ2-3	many	TRBD2	CASIRTSSTDTQYF	TGTGCCAGCATCAGGACTAGTTCTACAGATACGCAGTATTTT
TRBV4-1	TRBJ1-5	.	.	CASSQDYRPGVNQPQHF	TGCGCCAGCAGCCAAGATTACAGGCCGGGGGTTAACCAGCCCCAGCATTTT
TRBV5-1	TRBJ2-7	few	.	CASSLKEGGITYEQYF	TGCGCCAGCAGTTTAAAGGAAGGGGGTATCACCTACGAGCAGTACTTC
TRBV4-1	TRBJ2-2	few	TRBD1	CASSQDLTDRRNTGELFF	TGCGCCAGCAGCCAAGATCTTACGGACAGGAGGAACACCGGGGAGCTGTTTTTT
TRBV7-2	TRBJ2-5	few	.	CASSSYGGIQETQYF	TGTGCCAGCAGCTCATACGGGGGAATACAAGAGACCCAGTACTTC
TRBV6-2/TRBV6-3	TRBJ2-7	few	TRBD2	CASSYPRVAGISYEQYF	TGTGCCAGCAGTTACCCACGGGTAGCGGGGATCTCCTACGAGCAGTACTTC
TRBV12-3/TRBV12-4	TRBJ1-1	.	.	CASSLEQGWVTEAFF	TGTGCCAGCAGTTTGGAACAGGGTTGGGTCACTGAAGCTTTCTTT
TRBV4-1	TRBJ1-6	.	.	CARRYQGSYNSPLHF	TGCGCCAGGCGGTATCAAGGATCCTATAATTCACCCCTCCACTTT
TRBV7-9	TRBJ1-6	few	TRBD1	CASSPQGGNNSPLHF	TGTGCCAGCAGCCCCCAGGGGGGTAATAATTCACCCCTCCACTTT
TRBV7-2	TRBJ2-2	.	.	CASSLIRRDGELFF	TGTGCCAGCAGCTTGATTCGGAGGGACGGGGAGCTGTTTTTT
TRBV29-1	TRBJ1-4	.	TRBD1	CSVPGGPNEKLFF	TGCAGCGTCCCAGGGGGACCTAATGAAAAACTGTTTTTT
TRBV7-3	TRBJ2-1	few	.	CASSHLGSGDNEQFF	TGTGCCAGCAGCCATTTAGGGAGCGGCGACAATGAGCAGTTCTTC
TRBV24-1	TRBJ2-7	few	.	CATSDSRAGSNEQYF	TGTGCCACCAGTGATTCCCGGGCAGGGAGCAACGAGCAGTACTTC
TRBV3-1	TRBJ1-3	few	.	CASSQDPGTGGNTIYF	TGTGCCAGCAGCCAAGATCCCGGGACCGGCGGAAACACCATATATTTT
TRBV4-1	TRBJ2-6	few	.	CASSQDPGAGANVLTF	TGCGCCAGCAGCCAAGATCCTGGGGCCGGGGCCAACGTCCTGACTTTC
TRBV4-1	TRBJ2-5	.	.	CASSQGTQETQYF	TGCGCCAGCAGCCAAGGGACCCAAGAGACCCAGTACTTC
TRBV4-3	TRBJ2-3	few	TRBD2	CASSQGPGTSGPDTQYF	TGCGCCAGCAGCCAAGGACCTGGGACTAGCGGACCAGATACGCAGTATTTT
TRBV2	TRBJ2-4	.	.	CASEERFKNIQYF	TGTGCCAGCGAGGAAAGATTCAAAAACATTCAGTACTTC
TRBV20-1	TRBJ2-5	.	.	CSAPGLGETQYF	TGCAGTGCTCCCGGGCTGGGGGAGACCCAGTACTTC
TRBV11-2	TRBJ2-5	.	.	CASSLERGPLRRSQYF	TGTGCCAGCAGCTTAGAGAGGGGTCCGTTAAGGAGGTCCCAGTACTTC
TRBV7-3	TRBJ2-5	.	.	CASSLTHQETQYF	TGTGCCAGCAGCTTGACGCATCAAGAGACCCAGTACTTC